The rows below give T cell receptor beta chains drawn from one sample of a study of post-analysis software for immune sequencing data. From the PCR reads, TCRdb called clonotypes with MiXCR, one entry per CDR3 protein. Of hundreds of thousands of distinct CDR3 sequences in the sample, approximately 53% were seen once. The sample comprised blood. These TCRs come from a girl aged 5-17 years with multiple sclerosis. CDR3s include the opening cysteine and the closing phenylalanine or tryptophan. A D gene is named only where the DNA matches it firmly. Clone size is not always given. Where it is, it says once, few, many or a class for expanded clones.

TRBJ1-4 | 16 | TRBV9 | - | - | TGTGCCAGCAGCGTAGACGAGGGGAGGACTAATGAAAAACTGTTTTTT | CASSVDEGRTNEKLFF
TRBJ1-5 | 16 | TRBV12-5 | - | - | TGTGCTAGTGGTTCCCGGGAACCGGGGGCAGGGGAGCCCCAGCATTTT | CASGSREPGAGEPQHF
TRBJ2-3 | 16 | TRBV7-9 | few | TRBD2 | TGTGCCAGCAGAGACGGACTAGCGGGGGCCTCAGGGACGCAGTATTTT | CASRDGLAGASGTQYF
TRBJ2-7 | 15 | TRBV27 | - | TRBD2 | TGTGCCAGCAGTTGGACTAGCGGGGGGCACTACAAGCAGTACTTC | CASSWTSGGHYKQYF
TRBJ2-5 | 15 | TRBV6-5 | - | - | TGTGCCAGCAGCCCAGGTGCTCGAACCCAAGAGACCCAGTACTTC | CASSPGARTQETQYF
TRBJ2-7 | 17 | TRBV6-2/TRBV6-3 | - | TRBD1 | TGTGCCAGCAGTCTGTTTTGGGGTGGACAGGTTATCTACGAGCAGTACTTC | CASSLFWGGQVIYEQYF
TRBJ2-7 | 13 | TRBV20-1 | - | - | TGCAGTGCAGGCAGGCGACGAGGGTACGAGCAGTACTTC | CSAGRRRGYEQYF
TRBJ1-5 | 13 | TRBV9 | - | - | TGTGCCAGCAGCGTAGGTAGTGATCAGCCCCAGCATTTT | CASSVGSDQPQHF
TRBJ1-2 | 15 | TRBV5-4 | - | - | TGTGCCAGCAGCTTGCAGAGGACACCTAACTATGGCTACACCTTC | CASSLQRTPNYGYTF
TRBJ2-7 | 13 | TRBV5-5 | - | - | TGTGCCAGCAGCTTGTACAGTTTCTACGAGCAGTACTTC | CASSLYSFYEQYF
TRBJ1-5 | 13 | TRBV20-1 | - | - | TGCAGTGCTGGGGACTCTTCCGACCAGCCCCAGCATTTT | CSAGDSSDQPQHF
TRBJ2-1 | 16 | TRBV7-6 | - | - | TGTGCCAGCAGCTTGGAGGGAAATCTCGAGGGTTCTGAGCAGTTCTTC | CASSLEGNLEGSEQFF
TRBJ1-4 | 15 | TRBV15 | few | - | TGTGCCACCAGCAGCCCCGGACAGCCTAATGAAAAACTGTTTTTT | CATSSPGQPNEKLFF
TRBJ1-3 | 15 | TRBV4-2 | - | - | TGTGCCAGCAGCCAAGATTTCGGGTTCGGAAACACCATATATTTT | CASSQDFGFGNTIYF
TRBJ1-2 | 12 | TRBV2 | - | - | TGTACCAGCAGTGAAGGGAGGAATGGCTACACCTTC | CTSSEGRNGYTF
TRBJ2-1 | 14 | TRBV12-3/TRBV12-4 | - | - | TGTGCCAGGGAGGGGGAGAGGAACTACAATGAGCAGTTCTTC | CAREGERNYNEQFF
TRBJ2-5 | 13 | TRBV2 | - | - | TGTGCCAGCAGTGAAATGAGGCGGGAGACCCAGTACTTC | CASSEMRRETQYF
TRBJ2-1 | 17 | TRBV5-1 | once | TRBD2 | TGCGCCAGCAGCTTGGGCCGTTTAGCGGGGGACCGTAATGAGCAGTTCTTC | CASSLGRLAGDRNEQFF
TRBJ2-1 | 15 | TRBV20-1 | - | TRBD2 | TGCAGTGCTAGAGTTGGGACTAGCGGGATCGATGAGCAGTTCTTC | CSARVGTSGIDEQFF
TRBJ2-5 | 13 | TRBV5-1 | once | - | TGCGCCAGCAGCGGCACCTCTCAAGAGACCCAGTACTTC | CASSGTSQETQYF
TRBJ1-2 | 15 | TRBV6-5 | - | - | TGTGCCAGCACACCTCGCCCAGGGGCCCTCTATGGCTACACCTTC | CASTPRPGALYGYTF
TRBJ1-2 | 14 | TRBV7-2 | - | - | TGTGCCAGCAGCTCGCGGTCGATAGGGTGGGGCTACACCTTC | CASSSRSIGWGYTF
TRBJ2-1 | 13 | TRBV6-2/TRBV6-3 | - | - | TGTGCCAGCAGTTCGAGATCAGGGGTCGAGCAGTTCTTC | CASSSRSGVEQFF
TRBJ1-1 | 14 | TRBV5-5 | - | - | TGTGCCAGCAGCCAGACAACGGGAGGCACTGAAGCTTTCTTT | CASSQTTGGTEAFF
TRBJ2-7 | 14 | TRBV24-1 | - | - | TGTGCCACCAGTGATCAACGACCACAGAACGAGCAGTACTTC | CATSDQRPQNEQYF
TRBJ2-1 | 15 | TRBV12-5 | - | TRBD2 | TGTGCTAGTGGTTCCCTAGCGGGGGGGCGCAATGAGCAGTTCTTC | CASGSLAGGRNEQFF
TRBJ2-3 | 14 | TRBV5-1 | - | - | TGCGCCAGCCACATCGGACAGCCCACAGATACGCAGTATTTT | CASHIGQPTDTQYF
TRBJ2-1 | 18 | TRBV2 | - | - | TGTGCCAGCAGTGACTCGGCCCATTCCGAGAGCTCCTACAATGAGCAGTTCTTC | CASSDSAHSESSYNEQFF
TRBJ2-7 | 14 | TRBV5-1 | - | - | TGCGCCAGCAGCTCCCAGGTAGGCTACTACGAGCAGTACTTC | CASSSQVGYYEQYF
TRBJ2-1 | 14 | TRBV12-3/TRBV12-4 | once | - | TGTGCCAGCAGTTTAGGAGAAGGAGGTAGTGAGCAGTTCTTC | CASSLGEGGSEQFF